The rows below give T cell receptor beta chains drawn from one sample of a study of blood T cell repertoires in COVID-19. Sequencing used immunoSEQ multiplex PCR; TCRdb keeps in-frame clones, though not all of them. The table records 200,000 or so clones, roughly 82% of them present only once. What was sequenced was peripheral blood. Receptors were obtained from a young woman with acute or convalescent COVID-19. The conserved cysteine and the conserved F or W are not part of the CDR3 here.

TRBV3-1/TRBV3-2 ASSHRDHTIY
TRBV28 ASRTGASDTQY
TRBV4-1 ASRVTSGGYVTDTQY
TRBV4-2 ASSQDVGTSGGSYNEQF
TRBV20-1 SARDPPLAF
TRBV19 AGHRSGANVLT
TRBV9 ASSVEGERAEAF
TRBV6-1 ASSEGGGNTIY
TRBV27 ASSFFSGGPQNEQF
TRBV19 ASSITSGDYEQY
TRBV5-4 ASSSPSGGFRNEQF
TRBV15 ATSRDTGHSYEQY
TRBV12-3/TRBV12-4 ASSNDRGEAF
TRBV27 ASSLFVTGGGEQY
TRBV7-2 ASSSLRGLTEAF
TRBV18 ASFTLGDTIY
TRBV27 ASRTSGGPQY
TRBV3-1/TRBV3-2 ASSQSYGGNYGYT
TRBV7-4 ASSLRYLSGVCNQPQH
TRBV7-2 ASSRPSAYYNEQF
TRBV28 ASSRRGSGGQEDTQY
TRBV30 AWSVAGANVLT
TRBV5-6 ASSLGPQGGGYT
TRBV10-3 AISGGLLQETQY
TRBV6-5 ASSPAGLQYGYT
TRBV24-1 ATSDPKMRTGGFGYGYT
TRBV27 ASSSGLANRETQY
TRBV5-6 ASSFLAEAF
TRBV11-1 ASSLGQGEYQETQY
TRBV7-8 ASSPRDRGNQPQH
TRBV9 ASRAGRGGLRARETQY
TRBV3-1/TRBV3-2 ASSQGGSYNEQF
TRBV4-3 ASSQEGLATDTQY
TRBV28 ASSPSGIAGLTGELF
TRBV2 ASRNHLVPGANVLT
TRBV6-4 ASSDSIGKAQY
TRBV9 ASSVEPQASPLH
TRBV7-2 ASSLIGGAVYEQY
TRBV27 ASSDGGLDQPQH
TRBV2 ASHWEETQY